What follows describes a single T cell receptor beta chain. The sample originates from a study of shared clonotypes between healthy human individuals. The data were produced by immunoSEQ multiplex PCR, yet TCRdb's version contains in-frame clones alone and is incomplete. The sample consists of roughly 2.5 million clones, about 92% of them appearing once. The length of the CDR3 is 14 residues. With V trimmed by 6 bases and J by 5 bases, 6 bases remained unmatched. Germline V CDR1 and CDR2: LNHDA, SQIVND (reference sequence). The clonotype originates from a man aged 18 to 30 in good health. This chain uses TRBV19 with TRBJ2-2; TRBD1 aligns across 7 bases. Input material: naive CD4+ T cells sorted from blood. Subset specified: CD45RA+ positively selected. This CDR3 reads CASSETGRTGELFF. Here the CDR3 DNA reads TGTGCCAGTAGCGAGACAGGGAGAACCGGGGAGCTGTTTTTT.